Sequencing of this TCR beta chain was carried out in a study of shared clonotypes between healthy human individuals. On this clone itself: Antigen specificity is unknown.

Notes on the study in general: Among donors, the sharing of clonotypes was expected to be influenced by sequencing depth.

Terminally differentiated effector memory CD45RA+ cells were left out of the naive CD8 fraction, which was CD45RO-negative and positively selected for CCR7. The method was immunoSEQ multiplex PCR; TCRdb's version includes in-frame clones alone and lacks a portion of them. The sample yields around 2.1 million clones, 85% to 95% seen once. This TCR derives from a man younger than 35 in good health. Some clones in this sample may be carry-over from other donors' samples. The specimen was naive CD8+ T cells from PBMCs.

CDR3 in amino acids: CASKSRGSGRVHEQFF. The CDR3 region has the DNA TGTGCCAGCAAGTCCAGGGGTAGCGGGAGGGTCCATGAGCAGTTCTTC. V and J are TRBV27 and TRBJ2-1, with 11 bases that match TRBD2. Germline V gene lookup returns CDR1 MNHEY and CDR2 SMNVEV (reference sequence). After removal of 7 bases from V and 8 bases from J, the junction contained 13 bases not matched to a gene. The CDR3 loop spans 16 amino acids.